This T cell receptor beta chain was documented in a study of neurological immune-mediated disorders. In germline, CDR1 is SNHLY, CDR2 FYNNEI. CDR3 length: 14 amino acids. The V segment lost 5 bases and the J segment 1 base; nucleotides outside the gene matches: 1. In this sample, this clonotype turned up many times. 5'RACE with 10-nucleotide random UMIs generated the cDNA. TCRdb used MiXCR to reprocess the 5' RACE reads, holding one entry per CDR3 protein. In the table there are around 65,000 distinct CDR3 sequences, over 5% of which are singletons. The sequence came from a human donor with multiple sclerosis. The donor label of this sample is uncertain. This sequence joins TRBV2 and TRBJ1-1; TRBD1 aligns across 10 bases. Sample: PBMCs. CDR3 residues: CASSRDRGNTEAFF. As DNA, the CDR3 is TGTGCCAGCAGTCGGGACAGGGGGAACACTGAAGCTTTCTTT. Full variable domain (rest looked up from reference TRBV2 and TRBJ1-1): EPEVTQTPSHQVTQMGQEVILRCVPISNHLYFYWYRQILGQKVEFLVSFYNNEISEKSEIFDDQFSVERPDGSNFTLKIRSTKLEDSAMYFCASSRDRGNTEAFFGQGTRLTVV.